This TCR beta chain stems from a study of blood T cell repertoires in COVID-19. Study information: Sources were T cells, B-cell-depleted T cells, or PBMCs; the material itself was cDNA or gDNA.

Regarding this clone: The sample holds other DNA sequences that translate to the same CDR3.

Seattle cases were enrolled at active infection and followed longitudinally. The CDR3 spans 14 residues. Germline CDR1 reads SGHRS; CDR2 reads YFSETQ. Trimming removed 1 base from V and 3 bases from J; junction bases left unmatched: 3. Data came from immunoSEQ multiplex PCR; TCRdb stores just in-frame clones and leaves some out. The sample consists of 180,000 or so clones, approximately 78% of them appearing once. The material sequenced was peripheral blood. The TCR was taken from a woman of 80 years or more with COVID-19, enrolled during active disease. This chain joins TRBV5-1 and TRBJ2-7; 8 bases map to TRBD1. The CDR3 coding sequence is TGCGCCAGCAGCTTGACAGGGGGTGTCTACGAGCAGTACTTC. It yields the protein CASSLTGGVYEQYF.